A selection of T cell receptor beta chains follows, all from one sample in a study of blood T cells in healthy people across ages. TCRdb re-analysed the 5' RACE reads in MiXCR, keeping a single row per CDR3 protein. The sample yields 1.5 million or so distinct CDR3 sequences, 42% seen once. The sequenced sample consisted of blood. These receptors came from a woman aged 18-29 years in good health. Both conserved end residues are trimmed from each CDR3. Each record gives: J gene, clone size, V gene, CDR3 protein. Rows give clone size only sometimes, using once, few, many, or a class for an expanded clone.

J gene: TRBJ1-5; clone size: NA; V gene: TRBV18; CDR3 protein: ASSPSSWGDPQH
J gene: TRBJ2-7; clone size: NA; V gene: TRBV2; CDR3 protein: ASSEMGEQY
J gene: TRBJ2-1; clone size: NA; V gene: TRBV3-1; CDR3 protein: ASSQPSGSLGDEQF
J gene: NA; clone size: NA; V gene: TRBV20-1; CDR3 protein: SARTSGSSYNEQY
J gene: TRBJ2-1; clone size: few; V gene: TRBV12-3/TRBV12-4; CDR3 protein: ASTDPGGDEQF
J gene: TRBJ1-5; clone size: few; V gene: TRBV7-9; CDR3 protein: ASSPGTGASSYSNQPQH
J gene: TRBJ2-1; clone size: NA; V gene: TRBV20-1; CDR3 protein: SATLADEQF
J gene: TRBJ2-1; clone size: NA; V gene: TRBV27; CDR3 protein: ASSPGLAGRAEQF
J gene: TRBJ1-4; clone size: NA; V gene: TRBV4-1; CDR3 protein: ASSRGAGATNEKLI
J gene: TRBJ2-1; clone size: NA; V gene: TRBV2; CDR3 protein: ATSGRGNSDDNEQF
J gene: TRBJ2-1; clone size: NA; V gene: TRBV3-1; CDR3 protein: ATLGLAGANEQF
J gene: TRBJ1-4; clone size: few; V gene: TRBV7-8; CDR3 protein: ASSLALDRSNEKLF
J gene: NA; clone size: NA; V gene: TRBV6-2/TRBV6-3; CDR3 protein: ASSTGTGNEQY
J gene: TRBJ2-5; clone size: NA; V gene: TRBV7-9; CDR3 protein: ASSLELAHRRGETQY
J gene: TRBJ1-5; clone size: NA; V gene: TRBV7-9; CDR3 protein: ASSLTEQPQH
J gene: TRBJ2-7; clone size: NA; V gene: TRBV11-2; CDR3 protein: ASSPTMGKGEQY
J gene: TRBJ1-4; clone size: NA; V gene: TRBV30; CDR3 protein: AWGTWEKLF
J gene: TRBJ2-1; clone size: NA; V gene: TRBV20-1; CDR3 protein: SARRLAGGLGEQF
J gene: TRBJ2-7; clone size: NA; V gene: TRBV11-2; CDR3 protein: ASSLYTGAYEQY
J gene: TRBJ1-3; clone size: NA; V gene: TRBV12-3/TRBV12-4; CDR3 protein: ASSFQVPLTVSGNTIY
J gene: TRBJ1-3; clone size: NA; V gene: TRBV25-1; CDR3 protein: ASTGTGGVGNTIY
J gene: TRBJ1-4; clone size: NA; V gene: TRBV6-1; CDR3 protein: ASSENRSNEKLF
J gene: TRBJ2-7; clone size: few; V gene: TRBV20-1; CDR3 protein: SAKTSGNSYEQY
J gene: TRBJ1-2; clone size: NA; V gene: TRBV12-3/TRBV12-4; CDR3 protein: AKHKGVYGYT
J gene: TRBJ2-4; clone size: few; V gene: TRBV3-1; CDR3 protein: ASSQVGGGKNIQY
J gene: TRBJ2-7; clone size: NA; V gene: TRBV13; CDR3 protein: ASSSSGKGYEQY
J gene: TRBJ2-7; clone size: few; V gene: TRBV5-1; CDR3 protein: ASTRTSGINEQY
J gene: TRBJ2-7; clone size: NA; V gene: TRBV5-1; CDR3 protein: ASSQGRDSYLSYEQY
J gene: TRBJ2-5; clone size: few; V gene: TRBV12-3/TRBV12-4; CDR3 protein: ASSFEASGLQETQY
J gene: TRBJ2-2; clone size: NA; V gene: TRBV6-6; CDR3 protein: ASRTDRTNTGELF
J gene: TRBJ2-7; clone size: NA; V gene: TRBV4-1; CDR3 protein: ASSAQGFGEERY
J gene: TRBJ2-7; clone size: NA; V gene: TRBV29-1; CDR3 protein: SVEVWTVSYEQY
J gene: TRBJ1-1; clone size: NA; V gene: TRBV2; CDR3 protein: ASSEQGARTEAF
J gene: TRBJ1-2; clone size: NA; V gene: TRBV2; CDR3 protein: ASSEGVRYT
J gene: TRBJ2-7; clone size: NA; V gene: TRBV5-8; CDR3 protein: ASSLGAGTGRYEQY
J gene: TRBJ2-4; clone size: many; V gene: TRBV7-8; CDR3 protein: ASSFEGLSDIQY
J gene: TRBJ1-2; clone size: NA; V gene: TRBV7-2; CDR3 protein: ASSSPYRVDGYT
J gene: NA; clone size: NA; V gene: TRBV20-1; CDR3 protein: SARDTGQGPLSIQY
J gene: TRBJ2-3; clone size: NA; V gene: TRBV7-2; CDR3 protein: ASSPGLAGGPHTQY
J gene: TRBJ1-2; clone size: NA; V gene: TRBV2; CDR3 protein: ASSEAGSGGKGYT
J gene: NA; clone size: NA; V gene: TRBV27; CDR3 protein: ASSLSLPGAFEETQY
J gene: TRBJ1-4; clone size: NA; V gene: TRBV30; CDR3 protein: AWSYRGVDEKLF
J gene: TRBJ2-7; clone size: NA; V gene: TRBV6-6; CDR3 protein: ASSSWDRVAYEQY
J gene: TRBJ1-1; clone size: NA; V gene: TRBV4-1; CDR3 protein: ASSQMEYTEAF
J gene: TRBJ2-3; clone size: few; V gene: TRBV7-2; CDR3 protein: ASSDRGALTDTQY
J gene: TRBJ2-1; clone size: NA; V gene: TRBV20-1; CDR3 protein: SASLGTSGRGNEQF
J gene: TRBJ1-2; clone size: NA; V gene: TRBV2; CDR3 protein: ASSDGPGTVYGYT
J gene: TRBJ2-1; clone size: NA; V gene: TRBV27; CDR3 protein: ASSLGALMAYNEQF
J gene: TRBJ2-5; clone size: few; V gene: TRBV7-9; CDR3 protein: ASSPRPQY
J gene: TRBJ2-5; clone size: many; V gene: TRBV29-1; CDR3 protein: SAGAGLQETQY
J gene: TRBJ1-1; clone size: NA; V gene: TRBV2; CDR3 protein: ASSEEGQGAAF